One and the same sample provided the 31 T cell receptor beta chains below, sequenced in a study of CD8 T cells in Susac syndrome. Random hexamers served to reverse transcribe roughly 0.5 to 1 ug RNA. In TCRdb, the immunoSEQ multiplex PCR reads were re-called with MiXCR into one record per CDR3 protein. The sample lists about 60,000 distinct CDR3 sequences, around nine tenths occurring once. The sequencing sample was made of CD8+ T cells from PBMCs. Receptors were obtained from a human donor in good health.

This clonotype was counted once. The chain carries TRBV6-5 and TRBJ2-5; 9 positions agree with TRBD1. V lost 4 bases, J lost 1 base, and 10 bases stayed unmatched. The CDR3 runs 17 residues. From germline, CDR1 is MNHEY and CDR2 SVGAGI. The CDR3, as DNA: TGTGCCAGCAGTTCCGAACCGGGACAGGGCCGCCAAGAGACCCAGTACTTC. Translation gives CASSSEPGQGRQETQYF.

The CDR3 spells CASSQDQGTYGYTF. As DNA, the CDR3 is TGCGCCAGCAGCCAAGATCAAGGGACCTATGGCTACACCTTC. The V gene is TRBV4-3, the J gene TRBJ1-2; maybe TRBD1 (5 bases). CDR1 and CDR2 from the germline V gene are LGHNA and YSLEER. This CDR3 contains 14 residues. Trimming removed 0 bases from V and 4 bases from J, with 9 bases in between.

CDR3: CASSQSPGQGYRNTEAFF. DNA for the CDR3: TGTGCCAGCAGCCAATCTCCGGGACAGGGATATAGGAACACTGAAGCTTTCTTT. The chain links TRBV3-1 to TRBJ1-1; 9 nucleotides line up with TRBD1. Germline loops: CDR1 LGHDT, CDR2 YNNKEL (reference sequence). This CDR3 has 18 amino acids. The junction had 11 bases not matched to a gene; V was cut back by 2 bases and J by 1 base.

The chain combines TRBV7-9 with TRBJ2-7; no definite D call. Germline-derived CDR1 and CDR2 are SEHNR and FQNEAQ (reference sequence). Trimming removed 1 base at V and 5 bases at J, with 12 bases between. This CDR3 has 14 amino acids. DNA for the CDR3: TGTGCCAGCAGCTTAGTCGCCTTCGGTCACGAGCAGTACTTC. Its translation is CASSLVAFGHEQYF.

This clonotype has just a few counts. The V call is TRBV5-5, the J call TRBJ2-7; 7 bases are shared with TRBD2. The length of the CDR3 is 14 residues. From germline, CDR1 is SGHKS and CDR2 YYEKEE (reference sequence). V was pared by 1 base and J by 5 bases, with 6 bases of the junction left unmatched. The CDR3 is CASSLYGGGDEQYF. DNA of the CDR3: TGTGCCAGCAGCTTGTATGGGGGGGGTGACGAGCAGTACTTC.

This clonotype was counted a few times. V usage is TRBV7-9 and J usage is TRBJ2-7, with TRBD2 matching over 15 bases. The CDR3 is 15 residues long. V gave up 5 bases and J gave up 2 bases; unmatched junction bases: 1. CDR1 SEHNR and CDR2 FQNEAQ come from the germline V gene (reference sequence). The CDR3 DNA is TGTGCCAGCAGCGGACTAGCGGGGGGGACCTACGAGCAGTACTTC. Translation gives CASSGLAGGTYEQYF.

The chain has TRBV15 and TRBJ1-6; 9 bases match TRBD1. Trimming removed 2 bases from V and 4 bases from J; junction bases left unmatched: 9. The germline V gene has CDR1 LNHNV and CDR2 YYDKDF (reference sequence). This CDR3 contains 18 residues. CDR3 in amino acids: CATSRSRDRDPYNSPLHF. The CDR3 coding sequence is TGTGCCACCAGCAGATCACGGGACAGGGACCCTTATAATTCACCCCTCCACTTT.

The chain employs TRBV12-3 or TRBV12-4 and TRBJ1-2; the match to TRBD1 covers 9 bases. The CDR3 runs to 17 residues. The V and J ends lost 3 bases and 4 bases, in that order; junction bases with no gene match: 12. The CDR3 coding sequence is TGTGCCAGCAGTTTTTTTACAGGGGGCTCAGTAAGCTATGGCTACACCTTC. Protein sequence: CASSFFTGGSVSYGYTF.

For this clonotype: Compared with germline, one end of the junction differs, possibly owing to a read error. The chain combines TRBV28 with TRBJ2-7; D is possibly TRBD2 (5 bases). Germline V gives CDR1 MDHEN, CDR2 SYDVKM. The length of the CDR3 is 15 residues. CDR3 loop: CASSLFPGEAYEQYF. Written as DNA, the CDR3 is TGTGCCAGCAGCTTATTCCCCGGGGAAGCCTACGAGCAGTACTTC.

V and J are TRBV20-1 and TRBJ2-3; 7 bases are a match to TRBD2. There are 15 residues in the CDR3. Trimming removed 3 bases from V and 3 bases from J; junction bases left unmatched: 9. Germline V gene sequence: CDR1 DFQATT, CDR2 SNEGSKA (reference sequence). The CDR3 loop is CSASPLADGTDTQYF. The CDR3 DNA reads TGCAGTGCTAGCCCCCTAGCGGATGGTACAGATACGCAGTATTTT.

Comment on this clonotype: The junction and the germline gene differ at one end; a read error may be behind it. The V call is TRBV9, the J call TRBJ2-1; 9 positions agree with TRBD1. CDR3 size: 15 residues. The V gene's germline CDR1 is SGDLS and CDR2 YYNGEE. The CDR3 loop reads CTSSVAWTGANEQFF. As DNA, the CDR3 is TGTACCAGCAGCGTAGCCTGGACAGGGGCCAATGAGCAGTTCTTC.

The gene calls are TRBV19 and TRBJ2-2; no definite D call. CDR1 and CDR2 (germline): LNHDA, SQIVND (reference sequence). V was pared by 4 bases and J by 0 bases, with 12 bases between. This CDR3 comprises 16 residues. The CDR3 reads CASSNPGQSNTGELFF. CDR3 coding DNA: TGTGCCAGTAGTAATCCGGGCCAATCGAACACCGGGGAGCTGTTTTTT. Complete variable domain (other parts from reference TRBV19 and TRBJ2-2): DGGITQSPKYLFRKEGQNVTLSCEQNLNHDAMYWYRQDPGQGLRLIYYSQIVNDFQKGDIAEGYSVSREKKESFPLTVTSAQKNPTAFYLCASSNPGQSNTGELFFGEGSRLTVL.

V is TRBV30 and J is TRBJ1-2; D is perhaps TRBD1 (6 bases). Between the trimmed V and J ends, which lost 0 bases and 6 bases, there was a span of 17 bases. Germline lookup yields CDR1 GTSNPN and CDR2 SVGIG (reference sequence). The CDR3 is 15 amino acids. CDR3 residues: CAWSVRGQLIHGYTF. DNA of the CDR3: TGTGCCTGGAGTGTACGAGGACAGCTAATCCATGGCTACACCTTC.

The V call is TRBV13, the J call TRBJ1-2, with D unresolved. Trimming cost V 6 bases and J 8 bases, with 16 bases left between them. This CDR3 contains 13 residues. CDR1 and CDR2 (germline): PRHDT, FYEKMQ (reference sequence). CDR3 coding DNA: TGTGCCAGCAGTCGTCCGGGTCCAGGAGGCTACACCTTC. This encodes CASSRPGPGGYTF.

The chain joins TRBV6-1 to TRBJ2-7, with a weak D call TRBD1 (6 bases). With 1 base removed from V and 4 bases from J, the gap between germline ends came to 14 bases. Germline CDR1 and CDR2: MNHNS and SASEGT. CDR3 length: 15 amino acids. The CDR3 DNA reads as TGTGCCAGCAGTGAAGGCTGGGGGCCAGGGTACGAGCAGTACTTC. This gives the protein CASSEGWGPGYEQYF.

The chain carries TRBV7-9 and TRBJ2-7, with 9 bases aligning to TRBD1. The CDR3 is 15 amino acids. The germline V gene has CDR1 SEHNR and CDR2 FQNEAQ (reference sequence). V lost 3 bases and J lost 2; bases outside the gene matches: 5. The CDR3 bases are TGTGCCAGCAGCTTTGGACAGGGGTTTCCCTACGAGCAGTACTTC. This encodes CASSFGQGFPYEQYF.

The rearrangement links TRBV19 to TRBJ2-3; D might be TRBD1 or TRBD2, each matching 7 bases. The V and J ends lost 3 bases and 6 bases respectively, with 13 bases between them. Germline-derived CDR1 and CDR2 are LNHDA and SQIVND (reference sequence). This CDR3 comprises 14 residues. Written as DNA, the CDR3 is TGTGCCAGTAGTATTGCAGGGGGAGGGGATACGCAGTATTTT. It translates to CASSIAGGGDTQYF.

This sequence joins TRBV27 and TRBJ2-1; perhaps TRBD2 as D (5 bases). With 6 bases removed from V and 0 bases from J, the gap between germline ends came to 12 bases. This CDR3 is 15 amino acids long. The germline V gene has CDR1 MNHEY and CDR2 SMNVEV (reference sequence). The chain's CDR3 is CASRLGPSSYNEQFF. The CDR3 DNA reads TGTGCCAGCAGACTAGGGCCGAGCTCCTACAATGAGCAGTTCTTC.

The rearrangement joins TRBV11-1 to TRBJ2-7, with no clear D. The CDR3 sequence is 13 residues long. V was clipped by 5 bases and J by 2 bases, with 10 bases between them. Germline loops: CDR1 SGHAT, CDR2 FQDESV (reference sequence). CDR3 protein: CASSPGFPYEQYF. The CDR3 DNA reads as TGTGCCAGCAGCCCAGGCTTTCCCTACGAGCAGTACTTC. Full variable domain (missing parts from reference TRBV11-1 and TRBJ2-7): EAEVAQSPRYKITEKSQAVAFWCDPISGHATLYWYRQILGQGPELLVQFQDESVVDDSQLPKDRFSAERLKGVDSTLKIQPAELGDSAMYLCASSPGFPYEQYFGPGTRLTVT.

The chain couples TRBV15 to TRBJ1-2; D may be TRBD1 (5 bases). The CDR3 has 16 residues. The germline V and J ends were trimmed by 4 bases and 8 bases, with 23 bases remaining between them. The V gene's germline CDR1 is LNHNV and CDR2 YYDKDF (reference sequence). The CDR3 protein is CATSTRKTGPEGGYTF. CDR3 sequence (DNA): TGTGCCACCAGCACCCGTAAAACAGGCCCAGAGGGAGGCTACACCTTC.

CDR3 nucleotides: TGTGCCAGCAGTTTATCGGGGGGGGGCACCTACGAGCAGTACTTC. Protein product: CASSLSGGGTYEQYF. This rearrangement joins TRBV27 to TRBJ2-7; a weak D match, TRBD2 (7 bases). With 0 bases removed from V and 2 bases from J, the gap between germline ends came to 11 bases. Germline assignment: CDR1 MNHEY and CDR2 SMNVEV (reference sequence). The CDR3 runs 15 residues.

This clonotype appeared once. The chain combines TRBV11-3 with TRBJ1-3; D gene unclear. The CDR3 spans 17 residues. The V and J ends lost 2 bases and 1 base respectively, with 15 bases between them. Germline CDR1 is SGHNT and CDR2 is YENEEA. CDR3 region: CASSLKMASGSGNTIYF. CDR3 in DNA: TGTGCCAGCAGCTTAAAAATGGCCAGCGGATCTGGAAACACCATATATTTT.

The genes are TRBV4-1 and TRBJ1-3; D ambiguous. CDR3 length: 16 amino acids. The germline V gene encodes CDR1 MGHRA and CDR2 YSYEKL. V shed 0 bases and J shed 1 base, with 10 bases lying between them. Written as DNA, the CDR3 is TGCGCCAGCAGCCAAGACCCCGTTAGTTCTGGAAACACCATATATTTT. Translating it yields CASSQDPVSSGNTIYF.

The chain combines TRBV19 with TRBJ1-6; D uncertain. The germline V gene encodes CDR1 LNHDA and CDR2 SQIVND (reference sequence). Trimming took 3 bases from V and 6 from J, leaving 12 bases between them. The CDR3 totals 15 residues. CDR3 sequence: CASSIVETLNSPLHF. The DNA for the CDR3 is TGTGCCAGTAGTATCGTTGAGACGCTTAATTCACCCCTCCACTTT.

This clonotype was counted a single time. The rearrangement uses TRBV7-9 and TRBJ2-3, with a possible D match to TRBD2 (6 bases). V lost 3 bases, J lost 4 bases, and 14 bases lay in between. Looked up from germline, CDR1 is SEHNR and CDR2 is FQNEAQ (reference sequence). The length of the CDR3 is 15 residues. CDR3 DNA sequence: TGTGCCAGCAGCTTGTCCGGGGGAGAGGCAGATACGCAGTATTTT. Protein sequence: CASSLSGGEADTQYF.

The chain joins TRBV28 to TRBJ2-4; D perhaps matches TRBD2 (6 bases). The length of the CDR3 is 18 residues. V was pared by 7 bases and J by 1 base, with 23 bases between. CDR1 is MDHEN, CDR2 SYDVKM, per germline. CDR3 in DNA: TGTGCCAGCACCCCCATGGGGAAGGAGGAGGGGGCCAAAAACATTCAGTACTTC. It is translated as CASTPMGKEEGAKNIQYF. Supplemented by reference TRBV28 and TRBJ2-4, the full variable domain reads DVKVTQSSRYLVKRTGEKVFLECVQDMDHENMFWYRQDPGLGLRLIYFSYDVKMKEKGDIPEGYSVSREKKERFSLILESASTNQTSMYLCASTPMGKEEGAKNIQYFGAGTRLSVL.

The chain combines TRBV7-2 with TRBJ2-1; D unresolved. Between the trimmed V and J ends, which lost 2 bases and 1 base, there was a span of 6 bases. The CDR3 length is 14 residues. The germline CDR1 and CDR2 sequences are SGHTA and FQGNSA. CDR3 in DNA: TGTGCCAGCAGCTTATCCAAATCCTACAATGAGCAGTTCTTC. Protein sequence: CASSLSKSYNEQFF.

The rearrangement links TRBV20-1 to TRBJ2-7; D may correspond to TRBD1 or TRBD2 (5 bases each). The V end lost 6 bases, the J end lost 0 bases, and 12 bases lay between the germline ends. Germline-derived CDR1 and CDR2 are DFQATT and SNEGSKA (reference sequence). The CDR3 has 13 amino acids. CDR3 coding DNA: TGCAGTGCCCGGGACGTCAGCTCCTACGAGCAGTACTTC. This codes for CSARDVSSYEQYF.

V gene TRBV12-3 or TRBV12-4 combines with J gene TRBJ1-1, with a tentative D call TRBD1 (6 bases). CDR3 length: 13 residues. The germline V and J ends were trimmed by 2 bases and 7 bases, with 11 bases remaining between them. In nucleotides, the CDR3 is TGTGCCAGCAGTTTACCCGGCAGGGGTGAAGCTTTCTTT. This gives the protein CASSLPGRGEAFF.

This chain links TRBV2 with TRBJ2-7; 9 bases agree with TRBD1. CDR1 and CDR2 (germline): SNHLY, FYNNEI. The CDR3 runs 13 residues. V dropped 8 bases and J dropped 3; count of bases not matched to a gene: 5. The CDR3 nucleotides read TGTGCCAGCCGCCTGGGACAGGGCTACGAGCAGTACTTC. This translates into CASRLGQGYEQYF.

This chain joins TRBV7-9 and TRBJ1-6, with no clear D. V was pared by 2 bases and J by 6 bases, with 11 bases between. CDR3 length: 15 amino acids. Germline V gene lookup returns CDR1 SEHNR and CDR2 FQNEAQ (reference sequence). The CDR3 DNA reads TGTGCCAGCAGCTTAAAGGAGAGCCTTAATTCACCCCTCCACTTT. Its protein product is CASSLKESLNSPLHF. Using reference TRBV7-9 and TRBJ1-6 for the parts outside the CDR3, the full variable domain is DTGVSQNPRHKITKRGQNVTFRCDPISEHNRLYWYRQTLGQGPEFLTYFQNEAQLEKSRLLSDRFSAERPKGSFSTLEIQRTEQGDSAMYLCASSLKESLNSPLHFGNGTRLTVT.